The TCR beta chain described here comes from a study of CD8 T cells in Susac syndrome. Study overall: Blood was drawn from Susac syndrome patients while they were therapy-naive, on corticosteroids, or on intravenous immunoglobulin alone.

TCR beta from blood CD8+ and CD4+ T cells was sequenced. The study, taken as a whole, reports: The relatively small number of individuals in the TCR sequencing and HLA analysis was acknowledged by the study.

The RNA, about 0.5 to 1 ug, was put through reverse transcription using random hexamers. TCRdb used MiXCR to reprocess the immunoSEQ multiplex PCR reads, holding one entry per CDR3 protein. The sample contains tens of thousands of distinct CDR3 sequences, around 93% of which appear only once. As regards this clonotype: Its target is not known.

CDR1 is SGHRS and CDR2 is YFSETQ in the germline V gene. With 3 bases clipped from V and 2 bases from J, the junction kept 14 bases outside the gene matches. The CDR3 runs 18 residues. The V gene is TRBV5-1, the J gene TRBJ2-5; TRBD2 matches at 9 bases. Sequencing used CD4+ T cells from PBMCs. The TCR originated in a human donor with Susac syndrome. The CDR3 DNA follows: TGCGCCAGCAGCTCCACCTCGGGACTAGCAACCACGCAAGAGACCCAGTACTTC. This encodes CASSSTSGLATTQETQYF.